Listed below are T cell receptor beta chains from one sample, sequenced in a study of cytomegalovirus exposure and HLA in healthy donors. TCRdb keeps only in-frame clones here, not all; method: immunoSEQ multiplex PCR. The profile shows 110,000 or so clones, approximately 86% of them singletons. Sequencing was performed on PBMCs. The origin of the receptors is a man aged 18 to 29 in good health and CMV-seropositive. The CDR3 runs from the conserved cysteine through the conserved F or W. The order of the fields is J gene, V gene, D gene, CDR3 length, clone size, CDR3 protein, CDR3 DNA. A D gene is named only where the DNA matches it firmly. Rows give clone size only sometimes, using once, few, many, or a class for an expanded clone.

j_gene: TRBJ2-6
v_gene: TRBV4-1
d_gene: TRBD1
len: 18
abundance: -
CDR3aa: CASSQGRGGSYGANVLTF
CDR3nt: TGCGCCAGCAGCCAAGGGCGAGGGGGCTCGTATGGGGCCAACGTCCTGACTTTC

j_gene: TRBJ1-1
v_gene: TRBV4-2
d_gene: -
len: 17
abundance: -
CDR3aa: CASSQAFRGNLNTEAFF
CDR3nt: TGTGCCAGCAGCCAAGCCTTTAGGGGGAACTTGAACACTGAAGCTTTCTTT

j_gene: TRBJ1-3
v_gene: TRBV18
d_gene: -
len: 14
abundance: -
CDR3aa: CASSPAVEGNTIYF
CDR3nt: TGTGCCAGCTCACCCGCCGTTGAGGGAAACACCATATATTTT

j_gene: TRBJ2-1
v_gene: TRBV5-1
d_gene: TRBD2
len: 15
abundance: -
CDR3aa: CASSRTSGYNNEQFF
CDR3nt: TGCGCCAGCAGCCGGACTAGCGGGTATAACAATGAGCAGTTCTTC

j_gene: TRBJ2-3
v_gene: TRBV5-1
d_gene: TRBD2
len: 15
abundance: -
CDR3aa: CASSLAAGGTDTQYF
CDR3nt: TGCGCCAGCAGCTTGGCAGCGGGGGGGACAGATACGCAGTATTTT

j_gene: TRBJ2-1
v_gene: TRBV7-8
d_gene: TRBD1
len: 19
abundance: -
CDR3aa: CASSLGTGVPLSSYNEQFF
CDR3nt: TGTGCCAGCAGCTTGGGGACAGGAGTCCCCTTGAGCTCCTACAATGAGCAGTTCTTC

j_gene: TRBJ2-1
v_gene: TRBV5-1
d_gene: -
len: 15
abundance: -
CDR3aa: CASRFLTSEYNEQFF
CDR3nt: TGCGCCAGCAGGTTCTTGACCTCGGAGTACAATGAGCAGTTCTTC

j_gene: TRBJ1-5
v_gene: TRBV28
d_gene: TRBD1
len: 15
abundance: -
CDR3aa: CASSHTGGDRTPWHF
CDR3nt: TGTGCCAGCAGCCACACGGGGGGGGACAGAACCCCATGGCATTTT

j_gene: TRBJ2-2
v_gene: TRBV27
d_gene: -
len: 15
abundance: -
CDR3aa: CASSLGGGGPGELFF
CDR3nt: TGTGCCAGCAGTTTAGGAGGGGGCGGCCCCGGGGAGCTGTTTTTT

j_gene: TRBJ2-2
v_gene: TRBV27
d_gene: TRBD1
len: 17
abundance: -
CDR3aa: CASRRTGGGLNTGELFF
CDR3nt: TGTGCCAGCAGAAGAACAGGGGGCGGCTTAAACACCGGGGAGCTGTTTTTT

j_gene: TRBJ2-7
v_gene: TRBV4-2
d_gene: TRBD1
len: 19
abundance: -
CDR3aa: CASSQDWGQGLLGSYEQYF
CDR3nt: TGTGCCAGCAGCCAAGATTGGGGACAGGGACTCCTCGGGTCCTACGAGCAGTACTTC

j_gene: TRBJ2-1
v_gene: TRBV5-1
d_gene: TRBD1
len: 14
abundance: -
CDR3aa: CASSLRTGFDEQFF
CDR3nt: TGCGCCAGCAGCTTGAGGACAGGGTTTGATGAGCAGTTCTTC

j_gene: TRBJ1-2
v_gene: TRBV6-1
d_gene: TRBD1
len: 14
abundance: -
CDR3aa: CASSEANAWTGPTF
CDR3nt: TGTGCCAGCAGTGAAGCGAACGCGTGGACAGGGCCCACCTTC

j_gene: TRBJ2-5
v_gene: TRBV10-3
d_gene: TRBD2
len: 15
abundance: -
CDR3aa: CASRTSGGAAETQYF
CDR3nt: TGTGCCTCCAGGACTAGCGGGGGGGCGGCGGAGACCCAGTACTTC

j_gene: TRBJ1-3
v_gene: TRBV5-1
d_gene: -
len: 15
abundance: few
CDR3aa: CASSRSDITGNTIYF
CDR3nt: TGCGCCAGCAGCCGATCGGACATTACTGGAAACACCATATATTTT

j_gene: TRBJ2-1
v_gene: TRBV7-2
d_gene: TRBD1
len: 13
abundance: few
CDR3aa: CASSSDRGREQFF
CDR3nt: TGTGCCAGCAGCTCCGACAGGGGTCGGGAGCAGTTCTTC

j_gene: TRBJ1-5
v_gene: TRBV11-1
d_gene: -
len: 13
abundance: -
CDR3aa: CASSSGNRAAQHF
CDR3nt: TGTGCCAGCAGCTCCGGAAACCGAGCGGCCCAGCATTTT

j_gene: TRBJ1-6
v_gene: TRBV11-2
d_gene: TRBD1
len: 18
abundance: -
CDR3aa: CASSLLSAGGSYNSPLHF
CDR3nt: TGTGCCAGCAGCTTATTATCAGCAGGGGGCTCCTATAATTCACCCCTCCACTTT

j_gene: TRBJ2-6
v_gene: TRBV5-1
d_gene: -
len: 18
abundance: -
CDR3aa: CASSLDGTAGSGANVLTF
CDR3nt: TGCGCCAGCAGCTTGGACGGGACAGCGGGCTCTGGGGCCAACGTCCTGACTTTC